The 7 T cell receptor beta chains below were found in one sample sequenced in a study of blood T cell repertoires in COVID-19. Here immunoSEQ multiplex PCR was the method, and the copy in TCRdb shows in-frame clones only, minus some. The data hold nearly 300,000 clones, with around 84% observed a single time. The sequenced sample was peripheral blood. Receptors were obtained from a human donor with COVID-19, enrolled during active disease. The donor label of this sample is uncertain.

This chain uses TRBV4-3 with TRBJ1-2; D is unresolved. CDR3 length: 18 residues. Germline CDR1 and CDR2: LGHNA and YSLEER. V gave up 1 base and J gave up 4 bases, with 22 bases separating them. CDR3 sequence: CASSQGEVRGRGPYGYTF. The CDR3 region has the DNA TGCGCCAGCAGCCAAGGGGAAGTAAGAGGGCGAGGGCCCTATGGCTACACCTTC.

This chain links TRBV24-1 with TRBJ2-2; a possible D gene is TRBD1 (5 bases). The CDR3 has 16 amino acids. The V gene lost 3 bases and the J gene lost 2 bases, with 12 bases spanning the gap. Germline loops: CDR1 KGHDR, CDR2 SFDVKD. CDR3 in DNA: TGTGCCACCAGTGATCTGGTTAGGGGAAACACCGGGGAGCTGTTTTTT. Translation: CATSDLVRGNTGELFF.

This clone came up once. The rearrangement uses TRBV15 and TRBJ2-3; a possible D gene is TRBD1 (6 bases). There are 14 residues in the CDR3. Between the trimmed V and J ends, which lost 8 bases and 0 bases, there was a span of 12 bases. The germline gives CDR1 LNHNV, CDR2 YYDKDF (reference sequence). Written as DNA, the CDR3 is TGTGCCACCGCCCGGGACACCAGCACAGATACGCAGTATTTT. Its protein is CATARDTSTDTQYF.

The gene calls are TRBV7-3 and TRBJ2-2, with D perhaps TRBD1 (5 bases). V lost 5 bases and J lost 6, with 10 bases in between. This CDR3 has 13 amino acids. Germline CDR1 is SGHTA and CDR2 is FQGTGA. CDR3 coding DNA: TGTGCCAGCAGCCCCGCAGGGTCCGGGGAGCTGTTTTTT. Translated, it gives CASSPAGSGELFF.

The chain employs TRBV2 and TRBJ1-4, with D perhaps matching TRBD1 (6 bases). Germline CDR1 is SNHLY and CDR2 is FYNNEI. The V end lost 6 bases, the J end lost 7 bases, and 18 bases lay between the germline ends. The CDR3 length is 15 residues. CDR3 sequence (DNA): TGTGCCAGCAGGGCCCTCGGACAGCCCGTTGAAAAACTGTTTTTT. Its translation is CASRALGQPVEKLFF.

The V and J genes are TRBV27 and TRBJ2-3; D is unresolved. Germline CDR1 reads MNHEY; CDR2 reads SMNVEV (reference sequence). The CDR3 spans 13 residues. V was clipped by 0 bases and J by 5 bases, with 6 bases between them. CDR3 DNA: TGTGCCAGCAGTTTATCGTGGAGAGATACGCAGTATTTT. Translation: CASSLSWRDTQYF.

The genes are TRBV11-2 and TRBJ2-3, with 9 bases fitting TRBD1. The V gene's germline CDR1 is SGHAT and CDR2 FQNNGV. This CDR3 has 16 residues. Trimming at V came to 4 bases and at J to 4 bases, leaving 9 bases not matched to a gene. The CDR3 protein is CASSSLDRGLADTQYF. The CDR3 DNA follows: TGTGCCAGCAGCTCACTCGACAGGGGGTTAGCAGATACGCAGTATTTT.